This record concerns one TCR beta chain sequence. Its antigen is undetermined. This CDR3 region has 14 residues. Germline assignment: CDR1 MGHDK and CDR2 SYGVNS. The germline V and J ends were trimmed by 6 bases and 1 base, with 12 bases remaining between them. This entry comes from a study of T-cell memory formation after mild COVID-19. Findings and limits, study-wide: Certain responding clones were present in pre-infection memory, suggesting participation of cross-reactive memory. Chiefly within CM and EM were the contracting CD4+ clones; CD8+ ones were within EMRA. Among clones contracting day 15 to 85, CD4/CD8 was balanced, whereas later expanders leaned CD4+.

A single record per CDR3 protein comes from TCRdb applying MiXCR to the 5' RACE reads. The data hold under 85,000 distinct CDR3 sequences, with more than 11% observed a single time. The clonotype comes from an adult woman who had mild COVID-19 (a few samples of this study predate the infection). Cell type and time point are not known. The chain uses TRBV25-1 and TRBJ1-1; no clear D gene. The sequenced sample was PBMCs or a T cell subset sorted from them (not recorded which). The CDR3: CASSTMTENTEAFF. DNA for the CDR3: TGTGCCAGCAGCACTATGACCGAGAACACTGAAGCTTTCTTT.